The text below deals with one T cell receptor beta chain. Its antigen is unidentified. This entry is derived from a study of graft-versus-host responses after intestinal transplantation. Study at large: Grafts that recipients had were multivisceral, liver-intestinal, or isolated intestinal transplants. Induction with anti-thymocyte globulin, then tacrolimus and steroids for 2 to 3 years, was given to all recipients. Study-wide results and limits: Clonal ratios of graft-versus-host to host-versus-graft in allografts were high for patients exhibiting graft-donor T cell macrochimerism. Researchers found GvH clones in recipient marrow, and some showed up first in ileum or blood.

Only in-frame clones appear in the TCRdb table, and some are missing; sequencing was by immunoSEQ multiplex PCR. The repertoire holds 65,000 to 90,000 clones, with around 90% as singletons. The CDR3 contains 12 residues. Germline CDR1 MNHEY, CDR2 SMNVEV (reference sequence). This clonotype was obtained from a human donor who was the organ donor for an intestinal transplant. The sample in question was unstimulated CD8+ T cells sorted from spleen or lymph node cells, obtained before transplant. The V call is TRBV27, the J call TRBJ1-3; D remains ambiguous. The better agreement between TRBJ2-2 and the DNA end casts doubt on the J call. CDR3 DNA: TGTGCCAGCAGAGGGTCGACCGGGGAGCTGTTTTTT. Encoded protein: CASRGSTGELFF.